The 14 T cell receptor beta chains in this list originate from one sample, sequenced in a study of regulatory T cells in long-lasting Graves disease. Through Arm-PCR of CDR3 regions and iRepertoire HTBI primers, TCR beta libraries were built. Each CDR3 protein is one row after TCRdb ran MiXCR on the multiplex PCR reads. Among a few hundred thousand distinct CDR3 sequences, about 20% were seen once, and the ten largest hold about a quarter. Time point given: persistent/refractory GD, antithyroid drugs over 5 years with positive TRAb. After RNA was extracted from PBMCs, the TCR library was made from it. Sequenced material: peripheral blood mononuclear cells (PBMCs), taken when the disease was refractory, from a patient treated with antithyroid drugs. These receptors were taken from a female donor with Graves disease.

In this sample, this clonotype turned up a few times. The chain couples TRBV7-6 to TRBJ2-3; D may be TRBD1 or TRBD2 (6 bases each). The CDR3 totals 14 residues. Trimming pared 5 bases from V and 7 bases from J, leaving 16 bases between. Per the germline V gene, CDR1 is SGHVS and CDR2 is FNYEAQ. The CDR3 spells CASSPPTGTYTQYF. The CDR3 DNA reads as TGTGCCAGCAGCCCACCTACAGGGACTTATACGCAGTATTTT.

The chain links TRBV6-1 to TRBJ1-2; D unresolved. This CDR3 has 11 amino acids. Trimming pared 4 bases from V and 11 bases from J, leaving 11 bases between. CDR1 is MNHNS, CDR2 SASEGT, per germline. For the CDR3, the DNA is TGTGCCAGCAGTGGAGGCGTTTTGTACACCTTC. Protein product: CASSGGVLYTF.

This clonotype appeared a few times. The J gene is TRBJ1-4, the V gene TRBV4-1; D perhaps matches TRBD1 (5 bases). The germline gives CDR1 MGHRA, CDR2 YSYEKL. The CDR3 loop spans 15 amino acids. V lost 1 base, J lost 5 bases, and 11 bases lay in between. The CDR3 here is CASSQGRSGNEKLFF. CDR3 DNA sequence: TGCGCCAGCAGCCAAGGAAGGTCAGGGAATGAAAAACTGTTTTTT.

In this sample, this clonotype turned up many times. The chain carries TRBV7-9 and TRBJ2-5, with D possibly TRBD2 on 5 matching bases. The germline V and J ends were trimmed by 3 bases and 0 bases, with 14 bases remaining between them. CDR1 is SEHNR and CDR2 is FQNEAQ in the germline V gene (reference sequence). This CDR3 region has 16 residues. CDR3 sequence (DNA): TGTGCCAGCAGCTTCCTTGGACTCTCGTACCAAGAGACCCAGTACTTC. This gives the protein CASSFLGLSYQETQYF. The whole variable domain, remainder taken from reference TRBV7-9 and TRBJ2-5, is DTGVSQNPRHKITKRGQNVTFRCDPISEHNRLYWYRQTLGQGPEFLTYFQNEAQLEKSRLLSDRFSAERPKGSFSTLEIQRTEQGDSAMYLCASSFLGLSYQETQYFGPGTRLLVL.

In its sample, this clonotype was seen many times. In DNA, the CDR3 is TGTGCCAGCAGCCTAGGAGGGAAAGAGACCCAGTACTTC. Encoded protein: CASSLGGKETQYF. The chain joins TRBV7-2 to TRBJ2-5; weak D call: TRBD2 (6 bases). The germline gives CDR1 SGHTA, CDR2 FQGNSA. Deletions cut 5 bases from V and 3 bases from J, with 10 bases between. The CDR3 extends over 13 amino acids.

This chain uses TRBV28 with TRBJ2-5; D might be TRBD1 (6 bases). V was trimmed by 8 bases and J by 3 bases, leaving 16 bases between them. The CDR3 is 14 amino acids. Germline V gene lookup returns CDR1 MDHEN and CDR2 SYDVKM. The CDR3 reads CASRDNSEEETQYF. In nucleotides, the CDR3 is TGTGCCAGCCGGGACAACAGTGAAGAAGAGACCCAGTACTTC. The full variable domain, in which reference TRBV28 and TRBJ2-5 provide the parts outside the CDR3, is DVKVTQSSRYLVKRTGEKVFLECVQDMDHENMFWYRQDPGLGLRLIYFSYDVKMKEKGDIPEGYSVSREKKERFSLILESASTNQTSMYLCASRDNSEEETQYFGPGTRLLVL.

The chain recombines TRBV9 with TRBJ1-6; a weak D match, TRBD1 (5 bases). Trimming took 3 bases from V and 3 from J, leaving 10 bases between them. This CDR3 has 15 residues. Germline CDR1 SGDLS, CDR2 YYNGEE. The CDR3 is CASSDSDSYNSPLHF. The CDR3, as DNA: TGTGCCAGCAGCGACAGCGACAGCTATAATTCACCCCTCCACTTT. Full variable domain (remainder filled in from reference TRBV9 and TRBJ1-6): DSGVTQTPKHLITATGQRVTLRCSPRSGDLSVYWYQQSLDQGLQFLIQYYNGEERAKGNILERFSAQQFPDLHSELNLSSLELGDSALYFCASSDSDSYNSPLHFGNGTRLTVT.

In its sample, this clonotype was seen many times. The chain has TRBV7-2 and TRBJ2-5; 8 bases fit TRBD1. Unmatched junction bases numbered 7, after V lost 3 bases and J lost 4 bases. From germline, CDR1 is SGHTA and CDR2 FQGNSA. CDR3 length: 15 residues. Written as DNA, the CDR3 is TGTGCCAGCAGCTTCCAGGGGGCGACGAGAGAGACCCAGTACTTC. This encodes CASSFQGATRETQYF.

This clonotype has ten or more counts. The chain uses TRBV20-1 and TRBJ1-1; D uncertain. The CDR3 is 11 amino acids. The germline CDR1 and CDR2 sequences are DFQATT and SNEGSKA (reference sequence). V lost 2 bases and J lost 0, with 1 base in between. CDR3 loop: CSARMNTEAFF. The CDR3 DNA sequence: TGCAGTGCTAGAATGAACACTGAAGCTTTCTTT.

This clonotype was detected ten times or more. The chain recombines TRBV3-1 with TRBJ1-3, with 8 bases that match TRBD1. Unmatched junction bases numbered 3, after V lost 5 bases and J lost 0 bases. The CDR3 loop spans 15 amino acids. Germline V gene lookup returns CDR1 LGHDT and CDR2 YNNKEL (reference sequence). For the CDR3, the DNA is TGTGCCAGCAGCTACGGACAGGGCTCTGGAAACACCATATATTTT. This translates into CASSYGQGSGNTIYF.

The V gene is TRBV6-1, the J gene TRBJ2-3; no clear D. The CDR3 is 11 amino acids. V was clipped by 6 bases and J by 2 bases, with 3 bases between them. Germline V gene sequence: CDR1 MNHNS, CDR2 SASEGT. The CDR3 nucleotides read TGTGCCAGCAGATACACAGATACGCAGTATTTT. It translates to CASRYTDTQYF.

The chain has TRBV6-1 and TRBJ1-6; 7 nucleotides agree with TRBD1. With V trimmed by 6 bases and J by 10 bases, 9 bases remained unmatched. The germline V gene encodes CDR1 MNHNS and CDR2 SASEGT. This CDR3 has 14 amino acids. CDR3: CASSLFRGESPLHF. The CDR3 DNA follows: TGTGCCAGCAGCCTATTCAGGGGGGAATCACCCCTCCACTTT.

This clonotype was detected only a few times. V usage is TRBV20-1 and J usage is TRBJ2-7; tentative D call: TRBD2 (6 bases). The CDR3 has 15 residues. Between the trimmed V and J ends, which lost 0 bases and 1 base, there was a span of 13 bases. Germline assignment: CDR1 DFQATT and CDR2 SNEGSKA (reference sequence). The CDR3 region is CSARDVGGKSYEQYF. CDR3 in DNA: TGCAGTGCTAGAGATGTTGGAGGGAAGTCCTACGAGCAGTACTTC.

The sample holds many counts of this clonotype. The chain recombines TRBV28 with TRBJ2-4; TRBD2 might be the D (5 bases). V was clipped by 3 bases and J by 0 bases, with 9 bases between them. Germline CDR1 reads MDHEN; CDR2 reads SYDVKM. The CDR3 covers 15 residues. This CDR3 is CASSLDGLAKNIQYF. The CDR3 DNA follows: TGTGCCAGCAGTTTGGACGGACTAGCCAAAAACATTCAGTACTTC.